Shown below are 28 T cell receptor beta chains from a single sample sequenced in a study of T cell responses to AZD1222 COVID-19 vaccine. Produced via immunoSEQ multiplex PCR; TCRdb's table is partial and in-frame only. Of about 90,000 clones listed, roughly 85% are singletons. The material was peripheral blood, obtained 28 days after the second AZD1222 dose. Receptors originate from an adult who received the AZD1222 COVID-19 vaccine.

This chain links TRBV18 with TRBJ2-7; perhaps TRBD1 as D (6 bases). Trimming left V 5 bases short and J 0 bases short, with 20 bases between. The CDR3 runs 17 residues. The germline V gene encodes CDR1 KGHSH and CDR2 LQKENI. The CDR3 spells CASSEERLTGSSYEQYF. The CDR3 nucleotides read TGTGCCAGCTCAGAAGAGCGGCTAACAGGGAGCTCCTACGAGCAGTACTTC.

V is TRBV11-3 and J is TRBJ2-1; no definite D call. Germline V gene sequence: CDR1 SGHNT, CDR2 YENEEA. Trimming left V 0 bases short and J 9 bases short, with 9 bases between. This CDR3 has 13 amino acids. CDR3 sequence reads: CASSLESSPEQFF. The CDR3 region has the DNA TGTGCCAGCAGCTTAGAGTCGAGCCCTGAGCAGTTCTTC.

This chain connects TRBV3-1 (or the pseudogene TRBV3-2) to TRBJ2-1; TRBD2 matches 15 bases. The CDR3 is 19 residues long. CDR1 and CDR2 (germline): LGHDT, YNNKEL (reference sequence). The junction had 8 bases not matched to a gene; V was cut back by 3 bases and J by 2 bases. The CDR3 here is CASSQPGTSGRRAYNEQFF. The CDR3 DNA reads TGTGCCAGCAGCCAGCCTGGGACTAGCGGGAGGAGGGCCTACAATGAGCAGTTCTTC.

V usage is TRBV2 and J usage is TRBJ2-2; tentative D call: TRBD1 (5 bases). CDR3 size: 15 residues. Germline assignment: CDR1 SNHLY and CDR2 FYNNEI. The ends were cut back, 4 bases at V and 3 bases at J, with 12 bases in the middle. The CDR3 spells CASSGFKGYTGELFF. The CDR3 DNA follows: TGTGCCAGCAGTGGATTCAAGGGGTACACCGGGGAGCTGTTTTTT.

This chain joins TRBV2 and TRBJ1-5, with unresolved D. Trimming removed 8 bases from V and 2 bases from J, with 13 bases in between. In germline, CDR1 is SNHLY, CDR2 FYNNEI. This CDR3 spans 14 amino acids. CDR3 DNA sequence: TGTGCCAGCCACCCCTACACGGGCAATCAGCCCCAGCATTTT. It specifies CASHPYTGNQPQHF.

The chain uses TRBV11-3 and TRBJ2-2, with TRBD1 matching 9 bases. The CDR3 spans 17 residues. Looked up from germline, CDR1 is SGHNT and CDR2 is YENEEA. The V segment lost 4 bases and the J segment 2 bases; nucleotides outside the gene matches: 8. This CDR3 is CASSSAWGQGNTGELFF. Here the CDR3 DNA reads TGTGCCAGCAGCTCCGCTTGGGGACAGGGAAACACCGGGGAGCTGTTTTTT.

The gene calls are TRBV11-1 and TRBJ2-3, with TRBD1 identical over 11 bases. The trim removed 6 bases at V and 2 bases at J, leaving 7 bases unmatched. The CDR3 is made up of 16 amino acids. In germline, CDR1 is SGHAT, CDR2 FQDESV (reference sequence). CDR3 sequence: CASSPGTGGVTDTQYF. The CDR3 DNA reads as TGTGCCAGCAGTCCCGGGACAGGGGGTGTCACAGATACGCAGTATTTT. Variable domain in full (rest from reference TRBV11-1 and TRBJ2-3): EAEVAQSPRYKITEKSQAVAFWCDPISGHATLYWYRQILGQGPELLVQFQDESVVDDSQLPKDRFSAERLKGVDSTLKIQPAELGDSAMYLCASSPGTGGVTDTQYFGPGTRLTVL.

The CDR3 nucleotides read TGTGCCAGCAGCCCCCCCCGGGTCGGCGAGCAGTACTTC. It codes for CASSPPRVGEQYF. The V and J genes are TRBV5-6 and TRBJ2-7; D is unresolved. The V and J ends lost 4 bases and 6 bases respectively, with 14 bases between them. The CDR3 is made up of 13 amino acids. Germline V lookup: CDR1 SGHDT, CDR2 YYEEEE.

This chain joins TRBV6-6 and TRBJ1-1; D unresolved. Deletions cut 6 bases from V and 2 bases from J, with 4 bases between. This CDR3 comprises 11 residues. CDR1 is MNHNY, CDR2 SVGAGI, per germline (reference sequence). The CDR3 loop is CASRENTEAFF. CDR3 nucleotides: TGTGCCAGCAGAGAAAACACTGAAGCTTTCTTT.

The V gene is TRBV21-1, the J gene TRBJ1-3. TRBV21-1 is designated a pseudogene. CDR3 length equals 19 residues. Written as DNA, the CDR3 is TGTGCCAGCAGCAGTAACGCGGGGCAGGGATCGAAACGTGGAAACACCATATATTTT. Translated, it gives CASSSNAGQGSKRGNTIYF.

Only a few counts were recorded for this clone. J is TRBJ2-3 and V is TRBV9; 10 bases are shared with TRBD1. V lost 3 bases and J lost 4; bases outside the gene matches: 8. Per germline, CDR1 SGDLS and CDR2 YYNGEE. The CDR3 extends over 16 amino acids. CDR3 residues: CASSGERTGGSDTQYF. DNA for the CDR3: TGTGCCAGCAGCGGCGAAAGGACAGGGGGATCAGATACGCAGTATTTT.

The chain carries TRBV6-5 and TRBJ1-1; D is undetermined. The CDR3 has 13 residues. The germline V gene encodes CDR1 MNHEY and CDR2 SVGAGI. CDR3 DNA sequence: TGTGCGACCGGGCCCCTGCTGAACACTGAAGCTTTCTTT. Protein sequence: CATGPLLNTEAFF.

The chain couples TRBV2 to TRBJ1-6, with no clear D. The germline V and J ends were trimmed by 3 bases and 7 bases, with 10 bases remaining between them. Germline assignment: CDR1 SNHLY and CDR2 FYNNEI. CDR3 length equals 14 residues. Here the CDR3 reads CASSEWQANSPLHF. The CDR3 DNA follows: TGTGCCAGCAGTGAGTGGCAGGCGAATTCACCCCTCCACTTT.

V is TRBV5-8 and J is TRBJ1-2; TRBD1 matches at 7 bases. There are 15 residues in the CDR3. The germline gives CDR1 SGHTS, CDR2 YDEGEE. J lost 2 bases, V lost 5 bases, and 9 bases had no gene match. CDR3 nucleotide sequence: TGTGCCAGCAGTTCTCATGACAGGGCGAACTATGGCTACACCTTC. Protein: CASSSHDRANYGYTF.

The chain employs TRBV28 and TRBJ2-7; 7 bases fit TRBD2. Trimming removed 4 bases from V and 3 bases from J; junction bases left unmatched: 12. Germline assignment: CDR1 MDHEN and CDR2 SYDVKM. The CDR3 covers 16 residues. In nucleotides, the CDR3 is TGTGCCAGCAGTTCAAGCAAGGCGGGAGCGAACTACGAGCAGTACTTC. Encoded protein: CASSSSKAGANYEQYF. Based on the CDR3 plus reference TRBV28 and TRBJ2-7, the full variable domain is DVKVTQSSRYLVKRTGEKVFLECVQDMDHENMFWYRQDPGLGLRLIYFSYDVKMKEKGDIPEGYSVSREKKERFSLILESASTNQTSMYLCASSSSKAGANYEQYFGPGTRLTVT.

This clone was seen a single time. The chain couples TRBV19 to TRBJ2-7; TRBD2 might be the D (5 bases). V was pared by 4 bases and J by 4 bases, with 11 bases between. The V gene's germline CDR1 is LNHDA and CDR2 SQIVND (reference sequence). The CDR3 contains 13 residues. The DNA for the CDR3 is TGTGCCAGTAGTAAATCGCGCGGGTACGAGCAGTACTTC. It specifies CASSKSRGYEQYF.

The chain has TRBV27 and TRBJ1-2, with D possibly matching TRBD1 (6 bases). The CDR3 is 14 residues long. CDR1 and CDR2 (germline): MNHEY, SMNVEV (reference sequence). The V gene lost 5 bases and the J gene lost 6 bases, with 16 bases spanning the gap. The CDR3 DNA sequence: TGTGCCAGCAGTCTCAGGGGCCACCAGGATGGCTACACCTTC. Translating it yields CASSLRGHQDGYTF.

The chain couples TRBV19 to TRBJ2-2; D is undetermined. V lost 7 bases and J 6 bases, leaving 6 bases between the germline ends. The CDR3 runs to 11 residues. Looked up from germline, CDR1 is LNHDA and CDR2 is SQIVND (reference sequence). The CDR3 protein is CASNRAGELFF. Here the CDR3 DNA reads TGTGCCAGTAATAGGGCCGGGGAGCTGTTTTTT. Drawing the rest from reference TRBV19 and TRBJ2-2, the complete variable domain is DGGITQSPKYLFRKEGQNVTLSCEQNLNHDAMYWYRQDPGQGLRLIYYSQIVNDFQKGDIAEGYSVSREKKESFPLTVTSAQKNPTAFYLCASNRAGELFFGEGSRLTVL.

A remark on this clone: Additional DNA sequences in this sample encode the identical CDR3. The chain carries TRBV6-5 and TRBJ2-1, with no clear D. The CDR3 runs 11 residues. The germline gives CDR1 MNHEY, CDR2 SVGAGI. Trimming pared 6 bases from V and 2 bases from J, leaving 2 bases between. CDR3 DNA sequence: TGTGCCAGCAGCACCTACAATGAGCAGTTCTTC. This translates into CASSTYNEQFF.

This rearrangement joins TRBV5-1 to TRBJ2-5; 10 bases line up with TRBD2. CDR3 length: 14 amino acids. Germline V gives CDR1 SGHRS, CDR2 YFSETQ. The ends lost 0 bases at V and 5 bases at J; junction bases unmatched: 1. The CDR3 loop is CASSLDSGGETQYF. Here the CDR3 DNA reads TGCGCCAGCAGCTTGGATAGCGGGGGGGAGACCCAGTACTTC.

The CDR3 loop reads CATSRDFAGATDTQYF. The CDR3 DNA reads TGTGCCACCAGCAGAGATTTCGCGGGAGCCACAGATACGCAGTATTTT. The rearrangement links TRBV15 to TRBJ2-3, with TRBD2 matching over 7 bases. With V trimmed by 0 bases and J by 2 bases, 5 bases remained unmatched. The CDR3 is 16 amino acids. Germline-derived CDR1 and CDR2 are LNHNV and YYDKDF (reference sequence).

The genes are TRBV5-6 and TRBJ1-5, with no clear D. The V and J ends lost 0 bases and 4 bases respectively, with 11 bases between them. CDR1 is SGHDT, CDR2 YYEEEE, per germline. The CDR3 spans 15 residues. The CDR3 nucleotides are TGTGCCAGCAGCTTGGGGCAGATAGGGAATCAGCCCCAGCATTTT. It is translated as CASSLGQIGNQPQHF. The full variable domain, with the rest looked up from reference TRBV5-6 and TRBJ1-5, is DAGVTQSPTHLIKTRGQQVTLRCSPKSGHDTVSWYQQALGQGPQFIFQYYEEEERQRGNFPDRFSGHQFPNYSSELNVNALLLGDSALYLCASSLGQIGNQPQHFGDGTRLSIL.

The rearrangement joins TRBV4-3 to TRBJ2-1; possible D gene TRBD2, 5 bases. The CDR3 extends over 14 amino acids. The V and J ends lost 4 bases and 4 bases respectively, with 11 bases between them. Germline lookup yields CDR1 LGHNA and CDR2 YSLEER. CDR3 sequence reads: CASSRGLGYNEQFF. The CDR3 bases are TGCGCCAGCAGCCGCGGGTTGGGGTACAATGAGCAGTTCTTC.

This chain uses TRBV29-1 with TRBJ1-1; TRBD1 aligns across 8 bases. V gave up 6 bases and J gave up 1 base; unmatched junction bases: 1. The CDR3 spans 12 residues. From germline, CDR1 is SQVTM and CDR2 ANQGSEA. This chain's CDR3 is CSVGQGNTEAFF. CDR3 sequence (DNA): TGCAGCGTAGGACAGGGGAACACTGAAGCTTTCTTT.

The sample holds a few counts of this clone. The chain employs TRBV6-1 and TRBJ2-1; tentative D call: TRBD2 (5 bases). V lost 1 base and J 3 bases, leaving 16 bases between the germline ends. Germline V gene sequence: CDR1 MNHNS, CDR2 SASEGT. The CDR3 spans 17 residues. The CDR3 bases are TGTGCCAGCAGTGAAGGGGGTACTAGTCTCTACTACAATGAGCAGTTCTTC. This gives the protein CASSEGGTSLYYNEQFF.

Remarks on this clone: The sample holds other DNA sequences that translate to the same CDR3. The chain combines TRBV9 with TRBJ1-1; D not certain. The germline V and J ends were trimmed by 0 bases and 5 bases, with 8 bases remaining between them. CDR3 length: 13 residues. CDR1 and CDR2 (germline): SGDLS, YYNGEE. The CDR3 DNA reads TGTGCCAGCAGCGTAGAAGGAGGGACTGAAGCTTTCTTT. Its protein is CASSVEGGTEAFF.

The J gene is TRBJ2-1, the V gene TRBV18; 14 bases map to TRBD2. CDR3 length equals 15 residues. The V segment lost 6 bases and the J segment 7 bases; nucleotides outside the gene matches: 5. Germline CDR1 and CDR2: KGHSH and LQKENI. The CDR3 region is CASSQGLAGDNEQFF. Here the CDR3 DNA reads TGTGCCAGCTCCCAGGGACTAGCGGGAGATAATGAGCAGTTCTTC.

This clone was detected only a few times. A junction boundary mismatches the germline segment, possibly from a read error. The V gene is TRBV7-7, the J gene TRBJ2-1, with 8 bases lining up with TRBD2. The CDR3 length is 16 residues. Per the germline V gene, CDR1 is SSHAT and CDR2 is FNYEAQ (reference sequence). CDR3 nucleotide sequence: TGTGCTAGCAGCTTAGCTCCCGGGGGGGCCCCCAATGAGCAGTTCTTC. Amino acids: CASSLAPGGAPNEQFF.